This T cell receptor (beta chain) was sequenced for a study of blood T cells in healthy people across ages. After removal of 4 bases from V and 8 bases from J, the junction contained 19 bases not matched to a gene. The CDR3 contains 17 residues. CDR1 and CDR2 from the germline V gene are SQVTM and ANQGSEA. Study-wide points: Observed TCR beta diversity per million T cells went down as age went up. This fall followed a roughly linear course with age.

The table lists this clonotype with many counts. Its target is not known. Through a sample-barcoded 5' primer and a J-beta primer mix, a second PCR was run for roughly 6 to 12 cycles. TCRdb passed the 5' RACE reads through MiXCR, listing each CDR3 protein once. The repertoire holds under 2 million distinct CDR3 sequences, with roughly 30% as singletons. This receptor was taken from a woman younger than 45 in good health. V is TRBV29-1 and J is TRBJ2-1; 8 positions agree with TRBD1. Specimen: blood. CDR3 DNA sequence: TGCAGCGTTGCGGCCGCCGGTGACAGGGGAGTTTCTTATGAGCAGTTCTTC. This sequence encodes CSVAAAGDRGVSYEQFF.